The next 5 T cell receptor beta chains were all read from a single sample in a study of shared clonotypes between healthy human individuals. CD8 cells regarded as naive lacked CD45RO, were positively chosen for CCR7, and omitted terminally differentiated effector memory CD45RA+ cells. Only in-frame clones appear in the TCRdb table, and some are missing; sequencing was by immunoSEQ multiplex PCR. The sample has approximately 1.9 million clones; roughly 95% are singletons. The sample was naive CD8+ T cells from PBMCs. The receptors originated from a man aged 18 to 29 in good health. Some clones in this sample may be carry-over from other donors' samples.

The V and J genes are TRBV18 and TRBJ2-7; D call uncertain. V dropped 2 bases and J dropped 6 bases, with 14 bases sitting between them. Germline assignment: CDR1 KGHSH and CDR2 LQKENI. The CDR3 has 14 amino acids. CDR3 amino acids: CASSPSKGFVEQYF. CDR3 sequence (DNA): TGTGCCAGCTCACCAAGTAAGGGATTTGTCGAGCAGTACTTC.

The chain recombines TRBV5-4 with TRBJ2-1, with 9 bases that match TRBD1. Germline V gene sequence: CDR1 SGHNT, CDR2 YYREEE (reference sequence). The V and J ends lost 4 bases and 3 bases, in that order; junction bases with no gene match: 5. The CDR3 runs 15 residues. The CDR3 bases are TGTGCCAGCAGCGGCGGGACAGGGCTCTACAATGAGCAGTTCTTC. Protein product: CASSGGTGLYNEQFF. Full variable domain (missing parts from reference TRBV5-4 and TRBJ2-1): ETGVTQSPTHLIKTRGQQVTLRCSSQSGHNTVSWYQQALGQGPQFIFQYYREEENGRGNFPPRFSGLQFPNYSSELNVNALELDDSALYLCASSGGTGLYNEQFFGPGTRLTVL.

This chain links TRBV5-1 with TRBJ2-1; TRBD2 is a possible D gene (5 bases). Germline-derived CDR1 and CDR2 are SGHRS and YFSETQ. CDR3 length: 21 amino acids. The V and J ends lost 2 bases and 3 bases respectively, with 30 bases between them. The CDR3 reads CASSLLALGWVNGLIYNEQFF. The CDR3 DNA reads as TGCGCCAGCAGCTTATTAGCGCTCGGGTGGGTTAACGGTTTGATCTACAATGAGCAGTTCTTC. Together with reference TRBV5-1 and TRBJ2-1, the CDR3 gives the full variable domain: KAGVTQTPRYLIKTRGQQVTLSCSPISGHRSVSWYQQTPGQGLQFLFEYFSETQRNKGNFPGRFSGRQFSNSRSEMNVSTLELGDSALYLCASSLLALGWVNGLIYNEQFFGPGTRLTVL.

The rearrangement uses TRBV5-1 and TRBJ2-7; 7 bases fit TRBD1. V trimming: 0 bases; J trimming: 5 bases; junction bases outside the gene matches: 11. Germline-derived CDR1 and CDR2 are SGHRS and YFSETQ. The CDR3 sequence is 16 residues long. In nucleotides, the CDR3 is TGCGCCAGCAGCTTGGCGGCGACAGGGTGGCAGAACGAGCAGTACTTC. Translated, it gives CASSLAATGWQNEQYF.

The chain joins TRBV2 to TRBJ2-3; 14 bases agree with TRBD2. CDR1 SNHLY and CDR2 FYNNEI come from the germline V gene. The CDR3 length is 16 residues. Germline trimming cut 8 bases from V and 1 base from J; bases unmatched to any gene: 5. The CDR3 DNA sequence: TGTGCCAGCGGACTAGCGGGAGGATGGGGCACAGATACGCAGTATTTT. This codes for CASGLAGGWGTDTQYF. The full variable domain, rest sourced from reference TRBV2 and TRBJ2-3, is EPEVTQTPSHQVTQMGQEVILRCVPISNHLYFYWYRQILGQKVEFLVSFYNNEISEKSEIFDDQFSVERPDGSNFTLKIRSTKLEDSAMYFCASGLAGGWGTDTQYFGPGTRLTVL.